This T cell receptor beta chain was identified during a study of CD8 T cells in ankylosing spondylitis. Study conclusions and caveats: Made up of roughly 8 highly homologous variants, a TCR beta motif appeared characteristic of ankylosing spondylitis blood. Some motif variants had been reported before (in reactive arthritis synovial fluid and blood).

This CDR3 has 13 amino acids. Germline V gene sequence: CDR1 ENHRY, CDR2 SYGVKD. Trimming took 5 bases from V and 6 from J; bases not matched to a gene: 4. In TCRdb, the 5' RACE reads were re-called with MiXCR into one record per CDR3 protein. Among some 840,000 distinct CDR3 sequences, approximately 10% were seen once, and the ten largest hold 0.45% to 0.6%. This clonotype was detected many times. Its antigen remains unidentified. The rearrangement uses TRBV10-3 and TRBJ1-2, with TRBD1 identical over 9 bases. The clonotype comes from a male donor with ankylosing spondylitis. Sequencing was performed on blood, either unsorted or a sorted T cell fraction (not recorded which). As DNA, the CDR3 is TGTGCCATCAGTCCACAGGGGGCCGATGGCTACACCTTC. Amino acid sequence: CAISPQGADGYTF.